Shown below are 23 T cell receptor beta chains from a single sample sequenced in a study of human T cells and chemical hapten exposure. MiXCR was run by TCRdb on the RACE reads, yielding one entry per CDR3 protein. Of roughly 160,000 distinct CDR3 sequences in the sample, about 14% are singletons; the top ten hold less than 2%. As for time point: patch test 1, 2 weeks after DPC sensitization. Documented treatment: therapeutic diphenylcyclopropenone sensitization with weekly scalp DPC. The sample was whole blood, taken in connection with sensitization to the hapten diphenylcyclopropenone (DPC). These receptors all come from a woman in her twenties or thirties with alopecia areata. Some clones in this sample may be carry-over from other donors' samples.

The chain combines TRBV6-1 with TRBJ2-2; unclear D gene. This CDR3 is 13 amino acids long. Germline assignment: CDR1 MNHNS and CDR2 SASEGT. Trimming cost V 4 bases and J 2 bases, with 5 bases left between them. In DNA form, the CDR3 reads TGTGCCAGCAGTGGCTTAAACACCGGGGAGCTGTTTTTT. It specifies CASSGLNTGELFF.

The chain is built from TRBV29-1 and TRBJ2-1; 9 nucleotides agree with TRBD1. Trimming removed 7 bases from V and 5 bases from J; junction bases left unmatched: 6. Germline CDR1 and CDR2: SQVTM and ANQGSEA. This CDR3 region has 13 residues. The chain's CDR3 is CSAPGQGNNEQFF. As DNA, the CDR3 is TGCAGCGCTCCGGGACAGGGCAACAATGAGCAGTTCTTC.

The rearrangement links TRBV28 to TRBJ2-7, with TRBD2 identical over 9 bases. After removal of 8 bases from V and 4 bases from J, the junction contained 12 bases not matched to a gene. The CDR3 totals 15 residues. Germline CDR1 MDHEN, CDR2 SYDVKM. CDR3 nucleotide sequence: TGTGCCAGCGGGGGTGCGGGAGGGGGCGAGTACGAGCAGTACTTC. Translation gives CASGGAGGGEYEQYF.

The chain employs TRBV4-3 and TRBJ2-1; D may be TRBD2 (6 bases). This CDR3 is 16 amino acids long. Looked up from germline, CDR1 is LGHNA and CDR2 is YSLEER. V was trimmed by 0 bases and J by 1 base, leaving 10 bases between them. CDR3: CASSQDLGGSYNEQFF. CDR3 DNA sequence: TGCGCCAGCAGCCAAGATTTGGGGGGATCCTACAATGAGCAGTTCTTC.

This clonotype showed up many times. V gene TRBV4-3 combines with J gene TRBJ2-5; D not resolved. The length of the CDR3 is 14 residues. V was cut by 0 bases and J by 3 bases, with 8 bases left in between. Germline-derived CDR1 and CDR2 are LGHNA and YSLEER. The CDR3 here is CASSQDLRKETQYF. CDR3 sequence (DNA): TGCGCCAGCAGCCAAGATTTGCGGAAAGAGACCCAGTACTTC.

J is TRBJ2-5 and V is TRBV11-2, with 8 bases lining up with TRBD1. The junction had 4 bases not matched to a gene; V was cut back by 5 bases and J by 2 bases. Looked up from germline, CDR1 is SGHAT and CDR2 is FQNNGV. This CDR3 comprises 14 residues. CDR3 sequence: CASSRDRTQETQYF. The CDR3 DNA sequence: TGTGCCAGCAGCCGGGACAGGACACAAGAGACCCAGTACTTC.

This clonotype has a handful of counts. This chain joins TRBV20-1 and TRBJ1-1; perhaps TRBD1 as D (5 bases). The V gene lost 0 bases and the J gene lost 4 bases, with 12 bases spanning the gap. Germline V CDR1 and CDR2: DFQATT, SNEGSKA (reference sequence). The CDR3 length is 14 residues. This chain's CDR3 is CSARDPRGTTEAFF. The CDR3 nucleotides read TGCAGTGCTAGAGATCCGAGGGGAACCACTGAAGCTTTCTTT.

The J gene is TRBJ2-3, the V gene TRBV19, with 13 bases matching TRBD2. Germline V gene lookup returns CDR1 LNHDA and CDR2 SQIVND (reference sequence). The V and J ends lost 5 bases and 7 bases, in that order; junction bases with no gene match: 6. The CDR3 has 15 residues. This CDR3 reads CASSPLAGGKNTQYF. The CDR3, as DNA: TGTGCCAGTAGTCCACTAGCGGGGGGGAAGAATACGCAGTATTTT.

The chain joins TRBV12-3 or TRBV12-4 to TRBJ1-6, with 8 bases fitting TRBD1. The CDR3 loop spans 14 amino acids. V dropped 8 bases and J dropped 10; count of bases not matched to a gene: 10. The CDR3 nucleotides read TGTGCCAGCGCGGCCCAGGGGGCGAGATCACCCCTCCACTTT. It encodes CASAAQGARSPLHF.

This chain uses TRBV29-1 with TRBJ1-2; D call uncertain. V was cut by 2 bases and J by 8 bases, with 12 bases left in between. This CDR3 is 12 amino acids long. Germline loops: CDR1 SQVTM, CDR2 ANQGSEA. CDR3 sequence: CSVEWEGTGYTF. The CDR3 DNA sequence: TGCAGCGTTGAATGGGAGGGAACGGGCTACACCTTC.

This clonotype has a single count. The chain uses TRBV7-2 and TRBJ2-5; no clear D. The germline gives CDR1 SGHTA, CDR2 FQGNSA. Trimming cost V 4 bases and J 4 bases, with 10 bases left between them. The CDR3 sequence is 13 residues long. This CDR3 is CASSYHRRETQYF. Here the CDR3 DNA reads TGTGCCAGCAGCTACCATCGTCGAGAGACCCAGTACTTC.

This clonotype occurred a few times. J is TRBJ2-1 and V is TRBV18, with a possible D match to TRBD2 (5 bases). The ends were cut back, 0 bases at V and 0 bases at J, with 9 bases in the middle. The CDR3 is made up of 16 amino acids. Germline assignment: CDR1 KGHSH and CDR2 LQKENI. The CDR3 loop reads CASSPPGGLSYNEQFF. Written as DNA, the CDR3 is TGTGCCAGCTCACCACCCGGCGGGCTCTCCTACAATGAGCAGTTCTTC.

This chain connects TRBV7-9 to TRBJ2-3; 8 bases fit TRBD2. The J segment lost 4 bases and the V segment lost 10 bases, leaving 7 bases of the junction unmatched. CDR3 length: 13 residues. The germline CDR1 and CDR2 sequences are SEHNR and FQNEAQ (reference sequence). CDR3 nucleotide sequence: TGTGCCAACTCGGGGGGGCCGCCAGATACGCAGTATTTT. It is translated as CANSGGPPDTQYF.

The chain joins TRBV28 to TRBJ1-1, with 8 bases matching TRBD1. The CDR3 runs 15 residues. CDR1 is MDHEN, CDR2 SYDVKM, per germline. Trimming took 4 bases from V and 3 from J; bases not matched to a gene: 7. In DNA form, the CDR3 reads TGTGCCAGCAGTTATGTCCCGACAGGGGACACTGAAGCTTTCTTT. Translated, it gives CASSYVPTGDTEAFF.

This clonotype was detected only a few times. The rearrangement links TRBV6-2 or TRBV6-3 to TRBJ2-1; TRBD2 might be the D (6 bases). With 5 bases removed from V and 4 bases from J, the gap between germline ends came to 21 bases. Germline assignment: CDR1 MNHEY and CDR2 SVGEGT. The CDR3 has 17 residues. As DNA, the CDR3 is TGTGCCAGCAGTCTTCTTCACGGACTACCCAGTTACAATGAGCAGTTCTTC. Amino acids: CASSLLHGLPSYNEQFF.

The sample holds many counts of this clonotype. The rearrangement joins TRBV11-2 to TRBJ1-2; D perhaps matches TRBD1 (5 bases). The CDR3 extends over 14 amino acids. Trimming took off 4 bases at V and 6 bases at J, with 15 bases between the two ends. Germline assignment: CDR1 SGHAT and CDR2 FQNNGV. The CDR3 is CASSSAGVGNGYTF. Written as DNA, the CDR3 is TGTGCCAGCAGCTCCGCGGGGGTGGGCAATGGCTACACCTTC.

In its sample, this clonotype was seen a few times. The chain employs TRBV27 and TRBJ2-3; 12 bases map to TRBD2. V gave up 6 bases and J gave up 5 bases; unmatched junction bases: 3. The CDR3 totals 14 residues. Germline V gives CDR1 MNHEY, CDR2 SMNVEV (reference sequence). DNA of the CDR3: TGTGCCAGCAGACTAGCGGGGGGCCTAGATACGCAGTATTTT. Its protein product is CASRLAGGLDTQYF.

There are many counts of this clonotype. This chain joins TRBV11-1 and TRBJ2-1, with D perhaps TRBD1 (5 bases). The germline gives CDR1 SGHAT, CDR2 FQDESV (reference sequence). The germline V and J ends were trimmed by 8 bases and 8 bases, with 19 bases remaining between them. The CDR3 loop spans 14 amino acids. CDR3 nucleotide sequence: TGTGCCAGCGCCTTACAGGCATCAACGGATGAGCAGTTCTTC. Residues: CASALQASTDEQFF.

The chain couples TRBV13 to TRBJ1-6, with TRBD1 as a possible D gene (5 bases). The V end lost 3 bases, the J end lost 0 bases, and 15 bases lay between the germline ends. This CDR3 region has 18 residues. Germline-derived CDR1 and CDR2 are PRHDT and FYEKMQ (reference sequence). The CDR3 protein is CASSLTFGADSYNSPLHF. DNA for the CDR3: TGTGCCAGCAGCTTGACGTTCGGGGCCGACTCCTATAATTCACCCCTCCACTTT.

This clonotype has ten or more counts. The V and J genes are TRBV9 and TRBJ2-3; the match to TRBD2 covers 7 bases. The CDR3 has 15 amino acids. Germline V gives CDR1 SGDLS, CDR2 YYNGEE. V shed 4 bases and J 2 bases; nucleotides not matched to a gene: 7. The chain's CDR3 is CASSRGSGNTDTQYF. DNA of the CDR3: TGTGCCAGCAGCAGAGGGAGCGGGAACACAGATACGCAGTATTTT.

The CDR3, as DNA: TGTGCCAGCAGTCCCATTCGGCTAGCGGGAGACGGGTACGAGCAGTACTTC. It yields the protein CASSPIRLAGDGYEQYF. The rearrangement uses TRBV27 and TRBJ2-7; 10 positions agree with TRBD2. Germline-derived CDR1 and CDR2 are MNHEY and SMNVEV (reference sequence). Trimming at V came to 5 bases and at J to 4 bases, leaving 14 bases not matched to a gene. CDR3 size: 17 residues.

About this clonotype itself: Germline is not matched at one junction end, which may reflect a read error. The chain couples TRBV7-9 to TRBJ1-5, with 12 bases fitting TRBD1. This CDR3 is built from 15 residues. CDR1 SEHNR and CDR2 FQNEAQ come from the germline V gene (reference sequence). The CDR3 coding sequence is TGTGTCAGCAGCCAGGGACAGGGGGCGGTACAGCCCCAGCATTTT. Amino acids: CVSSQGQGAVQPQHF.

There are a few counts of this clonotype. This chain links TRBV4-2 with TRBJ1-2; possible D gene TRBD1, 5 bases. This CDR3 region has 20 residues. The V and J ends lost 0 bases and 1 base respectively, with 24 bases between them. Germline V gene data show CDR1 as LGHNA and CDR2 as YNFKEQ. This CDR3 reads CASSQDKGAHWGGVNYGYTF. The CDR3 DNA reads TGTGCCAGCAGCCAAGATAAAGGCGCCCATTGGGGCGGTGTTAACTATGGCTACACCTTC.